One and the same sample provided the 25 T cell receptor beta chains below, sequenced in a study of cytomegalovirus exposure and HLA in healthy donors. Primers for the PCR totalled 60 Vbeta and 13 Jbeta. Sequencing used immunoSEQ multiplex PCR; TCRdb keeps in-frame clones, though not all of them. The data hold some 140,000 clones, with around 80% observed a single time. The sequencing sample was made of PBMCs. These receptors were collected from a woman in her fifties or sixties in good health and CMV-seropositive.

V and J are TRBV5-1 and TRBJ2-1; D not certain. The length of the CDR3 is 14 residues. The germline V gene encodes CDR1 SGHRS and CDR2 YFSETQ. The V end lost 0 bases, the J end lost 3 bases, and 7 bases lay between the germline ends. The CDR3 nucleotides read TGCGCCAGCAGCTTGGGGCAGATCTACAATGAGCAGTTCTTC. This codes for CASSLGQIYNEQFF. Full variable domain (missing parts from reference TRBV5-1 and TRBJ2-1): KAGVTQTPRYLIKTRGQQVTLSCSPISGHRSVSWYQQTPGQGLQFLFEYFSETQRNKGNFPGRFSGRQFSNSRSEMNVSTLELGDSALYLCASSLGQIYNEQFFGPGTRLTVL.

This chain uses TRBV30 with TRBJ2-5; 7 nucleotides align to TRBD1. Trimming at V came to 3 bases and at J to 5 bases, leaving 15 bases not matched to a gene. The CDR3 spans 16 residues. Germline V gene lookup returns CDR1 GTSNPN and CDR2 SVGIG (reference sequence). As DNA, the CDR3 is TGTGCCTGGAGCGGGAAACGGGACAGATATAAGGAGACCCAGTACTTC. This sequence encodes CAWSGKRDRYKETQYF.

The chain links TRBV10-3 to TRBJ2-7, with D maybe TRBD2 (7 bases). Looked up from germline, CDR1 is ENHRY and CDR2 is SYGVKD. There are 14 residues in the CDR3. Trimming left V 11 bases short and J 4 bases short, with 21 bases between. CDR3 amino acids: CALRGAGAEYEQYF. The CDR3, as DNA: TGTGCCTTGCGAGGCGCGGGGGCAGAGTACGAGCAGTACTTC.

CDR3 residues: CASSLIPAGKNFF. The CDR3 coding sequence is TGCGCCAGCAGCTTGATCCCCGCGGGGAAGAACTTCTTC. The chain joins TRBV5-1 to TRBJ2-1; TRBD2 is a possible D gene (6 bases). V gave up 1 base and J gave up 16 bases, with 18 bases separating them. Germline CDR1 is SGHRS and CDR2 is YFSETQ. The CDR3 spans 13 residues. Together with reference TRBV5-1 and TRBJ2-1, the CDR3 gives the full variable domain: KAGVTQTPRYLIKTRGQQVTLSCSPISGHRSVSWYQQTPGQGLQFLFEYFSETQRNKGNFPGRFSGRQFSNSRSEMNVSTLELGDSALYLCASSLIPAGKNFFGPGTRLTVL.

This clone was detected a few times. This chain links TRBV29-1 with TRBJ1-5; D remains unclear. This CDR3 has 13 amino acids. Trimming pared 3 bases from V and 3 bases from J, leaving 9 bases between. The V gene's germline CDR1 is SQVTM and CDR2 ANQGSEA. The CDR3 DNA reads TGCAGCGTTGAGTCCCAGGCCAATCAGCCCCAGCATTTT. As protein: CSVESQANQPQHF.

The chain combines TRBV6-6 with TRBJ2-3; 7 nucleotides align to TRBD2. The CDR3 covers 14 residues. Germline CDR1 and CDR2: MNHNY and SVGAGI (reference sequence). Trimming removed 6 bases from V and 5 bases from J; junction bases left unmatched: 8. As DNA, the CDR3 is TGTGCCAGCAGCCCTAGCGGACGTGAAGATACGCAGTATTTT. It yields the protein CASSPSGREDTQYF.

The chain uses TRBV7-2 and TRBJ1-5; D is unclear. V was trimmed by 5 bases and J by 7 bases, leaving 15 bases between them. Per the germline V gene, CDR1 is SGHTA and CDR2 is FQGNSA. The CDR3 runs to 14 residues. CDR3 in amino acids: CASSALLEGQPQHF. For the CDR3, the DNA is TGTGCCAGCAGCGCCCTTCTGGAGGGCCAGCCCCAGCATTTT.

The CDR3 sequence is CASSEITGLTYEQYF. CDR3 nucleotides: TGTGCCAGCAGCGAGATCACCGGACTCACCTACGAGCAGTACTTC. The rearrangement joins TRBV7-9 to TRBJ2-7; D is possibly TRBD2 (5 bases). The CDR3 runs 15 residues. The ends were cut back, 5 bases at V and 2 bases at J, with 16 bases in the middle. CDR1 and CDR2 (germline): SEHNR, FQNEAQ (reference sequence).

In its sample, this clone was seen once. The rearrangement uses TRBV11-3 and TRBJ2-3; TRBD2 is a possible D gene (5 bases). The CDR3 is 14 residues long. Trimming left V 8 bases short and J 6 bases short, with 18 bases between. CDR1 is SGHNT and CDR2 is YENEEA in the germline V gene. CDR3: CASSAGRGSDTQYF. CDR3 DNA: TGTGCCAGCTCAGCTGGTCGAGGGTCGGATACGCAGTATTTT.

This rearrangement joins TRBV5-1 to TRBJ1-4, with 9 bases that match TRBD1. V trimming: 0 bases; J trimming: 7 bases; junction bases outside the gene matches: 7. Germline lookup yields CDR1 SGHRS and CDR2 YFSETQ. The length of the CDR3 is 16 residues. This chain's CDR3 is CASSLGADRGGEKLFF. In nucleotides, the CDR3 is TGCGCCAGCAGCTTGGGGGCCGACAGGGGGGGTGAAAAACTGTTTTTT.

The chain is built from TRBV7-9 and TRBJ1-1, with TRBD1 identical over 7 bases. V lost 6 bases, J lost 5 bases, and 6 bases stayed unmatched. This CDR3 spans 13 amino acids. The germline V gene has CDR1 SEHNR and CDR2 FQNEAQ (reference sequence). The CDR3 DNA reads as TGTGCCAGCAGACGAGACAGGGTAACTGAAGCTTTCTTT. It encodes CASRRDRVTEAFF.

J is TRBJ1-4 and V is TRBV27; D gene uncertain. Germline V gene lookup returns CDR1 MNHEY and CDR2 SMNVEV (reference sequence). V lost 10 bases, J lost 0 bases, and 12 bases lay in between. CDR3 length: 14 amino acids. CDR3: CATRGSTTNEKLFF. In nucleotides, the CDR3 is TGTGCCACCCGGGGTAGCACAACTAATGAAAAACTGTTTTTT.

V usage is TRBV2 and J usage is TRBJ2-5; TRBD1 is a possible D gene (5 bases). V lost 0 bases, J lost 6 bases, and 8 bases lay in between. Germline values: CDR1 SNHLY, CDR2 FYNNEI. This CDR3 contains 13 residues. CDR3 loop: CASSEAQGQTQYF. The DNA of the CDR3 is TGTGCCAGCAGTGAAGCGCAGGGTCAGACCCAGTACTTC. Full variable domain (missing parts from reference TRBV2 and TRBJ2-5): EPEVTQTPSHQVTQMGQEVILRCVPISNHLYFYWYRQILGQKVEFLVSFYNNEISEKSEIFDDQFSVERPDGSNFTLKIRSTKLEDSAMYFCASSEAQGQTQYFGPGTRLLVL.

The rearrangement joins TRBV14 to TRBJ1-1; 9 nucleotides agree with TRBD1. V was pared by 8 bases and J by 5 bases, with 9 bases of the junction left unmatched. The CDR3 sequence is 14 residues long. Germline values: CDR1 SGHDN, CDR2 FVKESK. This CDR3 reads CASGVTGGWTEAFF. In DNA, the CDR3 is TGTGCCAGCGGAGTAACAGGGGGCTGGACTGAAGCTTTCTTT.

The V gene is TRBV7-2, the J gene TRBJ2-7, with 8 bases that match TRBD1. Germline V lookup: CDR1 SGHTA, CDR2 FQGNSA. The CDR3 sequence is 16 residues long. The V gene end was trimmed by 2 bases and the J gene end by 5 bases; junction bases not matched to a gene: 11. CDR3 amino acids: CASSLLSGQGTHEQYF. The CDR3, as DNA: TGTGCCAGCAGCTTACTTTCCGGACAGGGAACCCACGAGCAGTACTTC.

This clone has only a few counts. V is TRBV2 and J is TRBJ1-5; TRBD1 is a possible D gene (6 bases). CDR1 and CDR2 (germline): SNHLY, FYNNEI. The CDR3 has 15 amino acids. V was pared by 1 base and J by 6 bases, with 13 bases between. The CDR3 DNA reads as TGTGCCAGCAGTGAAGATCTGGGGGCTGGTCAGCCCCAGCATTTT. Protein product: CASSEDLGAGQPQHF.

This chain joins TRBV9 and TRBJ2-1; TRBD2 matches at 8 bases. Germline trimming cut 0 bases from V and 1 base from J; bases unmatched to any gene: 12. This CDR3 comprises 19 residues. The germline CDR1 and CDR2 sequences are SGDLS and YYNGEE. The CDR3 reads CASSVVETSATSSYNEQFF. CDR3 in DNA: TGTGCCAGCAGCGTAGTGGAGACTAGCGCGACTAGTTCCTACAATGAGCAGTTCTTC.

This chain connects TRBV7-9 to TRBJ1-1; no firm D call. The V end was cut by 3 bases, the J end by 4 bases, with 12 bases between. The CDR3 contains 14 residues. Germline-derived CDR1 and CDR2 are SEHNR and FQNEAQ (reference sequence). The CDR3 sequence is CASSFPPGVTEAFF. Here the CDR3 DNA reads TGTGCCAGCAGCTTTCCACCCGGGGTCACTGAAGCTTTCTTT.

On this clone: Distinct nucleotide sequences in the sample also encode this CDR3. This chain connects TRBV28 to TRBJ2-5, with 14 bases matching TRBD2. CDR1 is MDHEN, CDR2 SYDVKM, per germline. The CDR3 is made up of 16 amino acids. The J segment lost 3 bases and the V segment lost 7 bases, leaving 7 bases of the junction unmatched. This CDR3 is CASMGLGLAGEETQYF. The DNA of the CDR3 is TGTGCCAGCATGGGACTGGGACTAGCGGGGGAAGAGACCCAGTACTTC.

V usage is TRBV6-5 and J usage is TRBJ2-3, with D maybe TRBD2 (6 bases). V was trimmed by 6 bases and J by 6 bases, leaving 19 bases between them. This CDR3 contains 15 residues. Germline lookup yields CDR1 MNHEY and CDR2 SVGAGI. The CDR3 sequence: CASSSGTVNEDTQYF. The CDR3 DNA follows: TGTGCCAGCAGCTCCGGGACTGTTAACGAGGATACGCAGTATTTT.

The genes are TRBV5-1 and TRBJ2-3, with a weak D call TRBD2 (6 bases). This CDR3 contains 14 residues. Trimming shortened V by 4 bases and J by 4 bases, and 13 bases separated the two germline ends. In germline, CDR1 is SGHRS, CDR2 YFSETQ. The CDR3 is CASSLDPGADTQYF. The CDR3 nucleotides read TGCGCCAGCAGCCTGGACCCGGGAGCAGATACGCAGTATTTT. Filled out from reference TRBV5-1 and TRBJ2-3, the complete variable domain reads KAGVTQTPRYLIKTRGQQVTLSCSPISGHRSVSWYQQTPGQGLQFLFEYFSETQRNKGNFPGRFSGRQFSNSRSEMNVSTLELGDSALYLCASSLDPGADTQYFGPGTRLTVL.

CDR3 region: CASSRPYYRGRETQYF. DNA for the CDR3: TGTGCCAGCAGTAGGCCTTACTATAGGGGCCGAGAGACCCAGTACTTC. The chain links TRBV6-6 to TRBJ2-5; a weak D match, TRBD1 (5 bases). V was clipped by 5 bases and J by 4 bases, with 20 bases between them. Germline CDR1 MNHNY, CDR2 SVGAGI (reference sequence). The CDR3 runs to 16 residues.

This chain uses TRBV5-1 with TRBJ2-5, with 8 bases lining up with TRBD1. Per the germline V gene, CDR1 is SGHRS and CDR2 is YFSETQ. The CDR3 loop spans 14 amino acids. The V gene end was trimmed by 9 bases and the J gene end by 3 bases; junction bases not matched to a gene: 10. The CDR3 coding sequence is TGCGCCACCCAGGCCGGGACAGGAAAAGAGACCCAGTACTTC. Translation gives CATQAGTGKETQYF. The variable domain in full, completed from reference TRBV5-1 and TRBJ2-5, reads KAGVTQTPRYLIKTRGQQVTLSCSPISGHRSVSWYQQTPGQGLQFLFEYFSETQRNKGNFPGRFSGRQFSNSRSEMNVSTLELGDSALYLCATQAGTGKETQYFGPGTRLLVL.

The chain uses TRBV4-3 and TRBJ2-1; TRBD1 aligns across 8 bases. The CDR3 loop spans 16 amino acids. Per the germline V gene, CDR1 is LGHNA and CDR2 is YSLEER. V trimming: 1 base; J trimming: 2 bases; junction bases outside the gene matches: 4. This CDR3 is CASSQVTQGAYNEQFF. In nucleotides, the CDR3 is TGCGCCAGCAGCCAAGTTACACAGGGGGCCTACAATGAGCAGTTCTTC.

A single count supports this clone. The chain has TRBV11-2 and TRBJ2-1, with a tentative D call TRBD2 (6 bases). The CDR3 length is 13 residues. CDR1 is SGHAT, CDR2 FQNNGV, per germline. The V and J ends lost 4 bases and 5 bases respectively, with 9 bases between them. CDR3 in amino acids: CASSSPGDNEQFF. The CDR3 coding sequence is TGTGCCAGCAGCTCCCCGGGGGACAATGAGCAGTTCTTC. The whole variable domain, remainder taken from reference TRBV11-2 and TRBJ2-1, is EAGVAQSPRYKIIEKRQSVAFWCNPISGHATLYWYQQILGQGPKLLIQFQNNGVVDDSQLPKDRFSAERLKGVDSTLKIQPAKLEDSAVYLCASSSPGDNEQFFGPGTRLTVL.